These T cell receptor beta chains were read from a single sample in a study of T cells in Graves' hyperthyroidism and ophthalmopathy. MiXCR was run by TCRdb on the multiplex PCR reads, yielding one entry per CDR3 protein. The data contain around 600,000 distinct CDR3 sequences, approximately 14% of them singletons. Sequenced input: blood. The receptors come from a woman in her twenties or thirties with Graves' hyperthyroidism. Both conserved end residues are part of each CDR3. Fields, in order: CDR3 DNA, CDR3 protein, J gene, D gene, clone size, V gene. A D gene is named only where the DNA matches it firmly. Expanded clones get a size class; other rows say once, few or many, or leave the size out.

CDR3nt: TGTGCCTGCCCCCCGAGGGGCGATACTGAAAAACTGTTTTTT; CDR3aa: CACPPRGDTEKLFF; j_gene: TRBJ1-4; d_gene: NA; abundance: many; v_gene: TRBV30
CDR3nt: TGCGCCAGCAGCTTGAGTGGACAGTACACCGGGGAGCTGTTTTTT; CDR3aa: CASSLSGQYTGELFF; j_gene: TRBJ2-2; d_gene: NA; abundance: NA; v_gene: TRBV5-1
CDR3nt: TGTGCCAGCAGCCCCACCACCGAGCGGGACACTGAAGCTTTCTTT; CDR3aa: CASSPTTERDTEAFF; j_gene: TRBJ1-1; d_gene: NA; abundance: NA; v_gene: TRBV7-9
CDR3nt: TGTGCCTGGAGTTCCAGGGTCGACACTGAAGCTTTCTTT; CDR3aa: CAWSSRVDTEAFF; j_gene: TRBJ1-1; d_gene: NA; abundance: few; v_gene: TRBV30
CDR3nt: TGCGCCAGCAGCCAAGGGACAGGGGTATACTATGAAGCTTTCTTT; CDR3aa: CASSQGTGVYYEAFF; j_gene: TRBJ1-1; d_gene: TRBD1; abundance: NA; v_gene: TRBV4-3
CDR3nt: TGTGCCAGCTCACCACTGGAACAGGGCTTTGGGGCCAACGTCCTGACTTTC; CDR3aa: CASSPLEQGFGANVLTF; j_gene: TRBJ2-6; d_gene: NA; abundance: NA; v_gene: TRBV18
CDR3nt: TGTGCCAGCAGTAAGACTAGCGGGATGGCTACAGATACGCAGTATTTT; CDR3aa: CASSKTSGMATDTQYF; j_gene: TRBJ2-3; d_gene: TRBD2; abundance: many; v_gene: TRBV12-3/TRBV12-4
CDR3nt: TGTGCCAGCAGCCGGATAAAGTCCCCGCGGGGGGAGACCCAGTACTTC; CDR3aa: CASSRIKSPRGETQYF; j_gene: TRBJ2-5; d_gene: TRBD2; abundance: many; v_gene: TRBV12-3/TRBV12-4
CDR3nt: TGCGCCAGCAGTGAGCAGGACGGCTATGGCTACACCTTC; CDR3aa: CASSEQDGYGYTF; j_gene: TRBJ1-2; d_gene: NA; abundance: few; v_gene: TRBV10-2
CDR3nt: TGTGCCAGCAGAAACGGGCCTAACACCGGGGAGCTGTTTTTT; CDR3aa: CASRNGPNTGELFF; j_gene: TRBJ2-2; d_gene: NA; abundance: NA; v_gene: TRBV6-1
CDR3nt: TGTGCCAGCAGCCCTCGCCAGGGCGGTACTCAGCCCCAGCATTTT; CDR3aa: CASSPRQGGTQPQHF; j_gene: TRBJ1-5; d_gene: NA; abundance: few; v_gene: TRBV7-2
CDR3nt: TGTGCCTGGAGTGTGGTTCGGGGAACAAGGGAGACCCAGTACTTC; CDR3aa: CAWSVVRGTRETQYF; j_gene: TRBJ2-5; d_gene: NA; abundance: NA; v_gene: TRBV30
CDR3nt: TGTGCCAGCAGCTTGGAGGCGCAAAAACAGCCCCAGCATTTT; CDR3aa: CASSLEAQKQPQHF; j_gene: TRBJ1-5; d_gene: NA; abundance: NA; v_gene: TRBV5-5
CDR3nt: TGTGCCAGCAGCCAAGCCGGGATGATGAGGACTGAAGCTTTCTTT; CDR3aa: CASSQAGMMRTEAFF; j_gene: TRBJ1-1; d_gene: NA; abundance: many; v_gene: TRBV3-1
CDR3nt: TGTGCCAGCAGCGGGGGGGGAGCGTCCTCCTACGAGCAGTACTTC; CDR3aa: CASSGGGASSYEQYF; j_gene: TRBJ2-7; d_gene: TRBD2; abundance: few; v_gene: TRBV9
CDR3nt: TGTGCCAGCAGCCAATCGGCGGGAGTCGAAGAGACCCAGTACTTC; CDR3aa: CASSQSAGVEETQYF; j_gene: TRBJ2-5; d_gene: TRBD2; abundance: NA; v_gene: TRBV3-1
CDR3nt: TGTGCCAGCAGCCAAATAAAGGGGGGGGATACGCAGTATTTT; CDR3aa: CASSQIKGGDTQYF; j_gene: TRBJ2-3; d_gene: NA; abundance: many; v_gene: TRBV7-2
CDR3nt: TGTGCCAGCAGTTTAAGAGGCAGAAACAATGAGCAGTTCTTC; CDR3aa: CASSLRGRNNEQFF; j_gene: TRBJ2-1; d_gene: NA; abundance: NA; v_gene: TRBV12-3/TRBV12-4
CDR3nt: TGTGCCAGCAGCCCTTATCTTAGCTCCTACAATGAGCAGTTCTTC; CDR3aa: CASSPYLSSYNEQFF; j_gene: TRBJ2-1; d_gene: NA; abundance: NA; v_gene: TRBV7-3
CDR3nt: TGCAGCGTTGGGGGGACAGGGTTAAATCGAGGAAACACCATATATTTT; CDR3aa: CSVGGTGLNRGNTIYF; j_gene: TRBJ1-3; d_gene: TRBD1; abundance: NA; v_gene: TRBV29-1
CDR3nt: TGTGCCAGCAGTCTGACGGACCCCTACACAAGTCCGCAGTATTTT; CDR3aa: CASSLTDPYTSPQYF; j_gene: TRBJ2-3; d_gene: NA; abundance: many; v_gene: TRBV27
CDR3nt: TGTGCCAGCAGCCAAGAGACTGGCGGGAGGGCGGCAGATACGCAGTATTTT; CDR3aa: CASSQETGGRAADTQYF; j_gene: TRBJ2-3; d_gene: TRBD2; abundance: many; v_gene: TRBV3-1
CDR3nt: TGTGCCAGCAGCGTAGCGGGCGGAGAGAACACCGGGGAGCTGTTTTTT; CDR3aa: CASSVAGGENTGELFF; j_gene: TRBJ2-2; d_gene: NA; abundance: NA; v_gene: TRBV9
CDR3nt: TGTGCCAGCAGTCCGGATAGCGGGGTTGAGCAGTACTTC; CDR3aa: CASSPDSGVEQYF; j_gene: TRBJ2-7; d_gene: TRBD2; abundance: NA; v_gene: TRBV2
CDR3nt: TGTGCCAGCAGCTTCCAGACTAGCGGGAGGGCCACAGATACGCAGTATTTT; CDR3aa: CASSFQTSGRATDTQYF; j_gene: TRBJ2-3; d_gene: TRBD2; abundance: many; v_gene: TRBV7-9
CDR3nt: TGCGCCAGCAGCTTTTCAAGAGGGGATGAGGGCTACACCTTC; CDR3aa: CASSFSRGDEGYTF; j_gene: TRBJ1-2; d_gene: NA; abundance: NA; v_gene: TRBV5-1
CDR3nt: TGCAGTGCTAGAGTAGCGCAACCCAGCGCTGAAGCTTTCTTT; CDR3aa: CSARVAQPSAEAFF; j_gene: TRBJ1-1; d_gene: NA; abundance: many; v_gene: TRBV20-1
CDR3nt: TGTGCCATCAGCCAGGGGTTGAGCAATCAGCCCCAGCATTTT; CDR3aa: CAISQGLSNQPQHF; j_gene: TRBJ1-5; d_gene: NA; abundance: many; v_gene: TRBV10-3
CDR3nt: TGCAGTGCTAGAGATCCCCAGACTAGCGGGTTCGAGCAGTACTTC; CDR3aa: CSARDPQTSGFEQYF; j_gene: TRBJ2-7; d_gene: TRBD2; abundance: many; v_gene: TRBV20-1
CDR3nt: TGTGCCAGCAGTTTAGGGACAGGGTGGCAGCCCCAGCATTTT; CDR3aa: CASSLGTGWQPQHF; j_gene: TRBJ1-5; d_gene: TRBD1; abundance: many; v_gene: TRBV12-3/TRBV12-4
CDR3nt: TGTGCCAGCAGCTTAGAATCAGCCTACAATGAGCAGTTCTTC; CDR3aa: CASSLESAYNEQFF; j_gene: TRBJ2-1; d_gene: NA; abundance: many; v_gene: TRBV11-2
CDR3nt: TGTGCCAGCAGCCTCCCGACAGGGGTCAACTACGAGCAGTACTTC; CDR3aa: CASSLPTGVNYEQYF; j_gene: TRBJ2-7; d_gene: TRBD1; abundance: many; v_gene: TRBV28
CDR3nt: TGTGCCAGCAGTCCGGTCGGGGACAGAGTCCAAGAGACCCAGTACTTC; CDR3aa: CASSPVGDRVQETQYF; j_gene: TRBJ2-5; d_gene: TRBD1; abundance: many; v_gene: TRBV27
CDR3nt: TGTGCCTGGAGTGTACTTGTGAACACCGGGGAGCTGTTTTTT; CDR3aa: CAWSVLVNTGELFF; j_gene: TRBJ2-2; d_gene: NA; abundance: NA; v_gene: TRBV30
CDR3nt: TGTGCCAGCAGTGCCCGACAGGGGACCGGCTCTGGGGCCAACGTCCTGACTTTC; CDR3aa: CASSARQGTGSGANVLTF; j_gene: TRBJ2-6; d_gene: TRBD1; abundance: NA; v_gene: TRBV27
CDR3nt: TGCGCCAGCAGCAAGGGACGATTACGACAGGCAGGATCCTACGAGCAGTACTTC; CDR3aa: CASSKGRLRQAGSYEQYF; j_gene: TRBJ2-7; d_gene: NA; abundance: NA; v_gene: TRBV5-1
CDR3nt: TGCGCCAGCAGCTTGGGGCAGGCCTCTAGCACAGATACGCAGTATTTT; CDR3aa: CASSLGQASSTDTQYF; j_gene: TRBJ2-3; d_gene: NA; abundance: NA; v_gene: TRBV5-1
CDR3nt: TGTGCCAGCAGTCGAGGGGTCATAGCGTACAATGAGCAGTTCTTC; CDR3aa: CASSRGVIAYNEQFF; j_gene: TRBJ2-1; d_gene: NA; abundance: many; v_gene: TRBV6-1
CDR3nt: TGTGCCAGCAGTAGTACAGGGGAACCCTACGAGCAGTACTTC; CDR3aa: CASSSTGEPYEQYF; j_gene: TRBJ2-7; d_gene: TRBD1; abundance: few; v_gene: TRBV27
CDR3nt: TGTGCCACCCAGGGGTTCGGGGAGCTGTTTTTT; CDR3aa: CATQGFGELFF; j_gene: TRBJ2-2; d_gene: NA; abundance: NA; v_gene: TRBV19
CDR3nt: TGCGCCAGCAGCTTGGTCGTCGGGAGGGAAAAGGAGCAGTTCTTC; CDR3aa: CASSLVVGREKEQFF; j_gene: TRBJ2-1; d_gene: TRBD2; abundance: many; v_gene: TRBV5-1
CDR3nt: TGTGCCACCAGTGAACGGGGCTCTTATGAGCAGTTCTTC; CDR3aa: CATSERGSYEQFF; j_gene: TRBJ2-1; d_gene: NA; abundance: few; v_gene: TRBV24-1
CDR3nt: TGTGCCAGCAGGGAACCGGGACAGGGGTACACTGAAGCTTTCTTT; CDR3aa: CASREPGQGYTEAFF; j_gene: TRBJ1-1; d_gene: TRBD1; abundance: few; v_gene: TRBV28
CDR3nt: TGTGCCAGCAGTAGAGGGACAGGGACCTCCTACGAGCAGTACTTC; CDR3aa: CASSRGTGTSYEQYF; j_gene: TRBJ2-7; d_gene: TRBD1; abundance: NA; v_gene: TRBV6-1
CDR3nt: TGTGCTAGCAGCCCCACCCTGGGATCCACAGATACGCAGTATTTT; CDR3aa: CASSPTLGSTDTQYF; j_gene: TRBJ2-3; d_gene: NA; abundance: many; v_gene: TRBV7-7
CDR3nt: TGTGCCAGCAGTTACGGCGGGAGGGGTTACGAGCAGTACTTC; CDR3aa: CASSYGGRGYEQYF; j_gene: TRBJ2-7; d_gene: TRBD2; abundance: few; v_gene: TRBV6-5
CDR3nt: TGTGCCACCAGCAGACGACAGGGTCGGGATGGCTACACCTTC; CDR3aa: CATSRRQGRDGYTF; j_gene: TRBJ1-2; d_gene: TRBD1; abundance: NA; v_gene: TRBV15
CDR3nt: TGTGCCAGCAGCTTGGAGAGTTACAATCAGCCCCAGCATTTT; CDR3aa: CASSLESYNQPQHF; j_gene: TRBJ1-5; d_gene: NA; abundance: few; v_gene: TRBV5-8
CDR3nt: TGTGCCAGCAGTACACCCCGGACAGGGAAACGAGATACGCAGTATTTT; CDR3aa: CASSTPRTGKRDTQYF; j_gene: TRBJ2-3; d_gene: TRBD1; abundance: many; v_gene: TRBV11-2
CDR3nt: TGTGCCAGCAGCTTAATGACAGGCTCAGATACGCAGTATTTT; CDR3aa: CASSLMTGSDTQYF; j_gene: TRBJ2-3; d_gene: NA; abundance: many; v_gene: TRBV7-3
CDR3nt: TGTGCCAGCAGTTACCCCTACGGTAGCGGATACTCCTACAATGAGCAGTTCTTC; CDR3aa: CASSYPYGSGYSYNEQFF; j_gene: TRBJ2-1; d_gene: NA; abundance: many; v_gene: TRBV6-2/TRBV6-3
CDR3nt: TGTGCCAGCAGTTACTCGAGATTTTCAGGACAGGGGGACACTGAAGCTTTCTTT; CDR3aa: CASSYSRFSGQGDTEAFF; j_gene: TRBJ1-1; d_gene: TRBD1; abundance: many; v_gene: TRBV6-5
CDR3nt: TGCAGTGCAAGAGAGGGCAGCTATAGCAATCAGCCCCAGCATTTT; CDR3aa: CSAREGSYSNQPQHF; j_gene: TRBJ1-5; d_gene: NA; abundance: many; v_gene: TRBV20-1
CDR3nt: TGTGCCAGCAGCTTAGTTCGCGGTGGAGACAATGAGCAGTTCTTC; CDR3aa: CASSLVRGGDNEQFF; j_gene: TRBJ2-1; d_gene: NA; abundance: many; v_gene: TRBV7-2
CDR3nt: TGTGCCAGCAGTTTCGGACATTCCGATGATCAGCCCCAGCATTTT; CDR3aa: CASSFGHSDDQPQHF; j_gene: TRBJ1-5; d_gene: NA; abundance: many; v_gene: TRBV28
CDR3nt: TGTGCCAGCAGCTCCTGGACTAGCGCATACGAGCAGTACTTC; CDR3aa: CASSSWTSAYEQYF; j_gene: TRBJ2-7; d_gene: TRBD2; abundance: NA; v_gene: TRBV7-2
CDR3nt: TGCGCCAGCAGCCAAGCTGCCGGGACTAGCGGGTGCTACGAGCAGTACTTC; CDR3aa: CASSQAAGTSGCYEQYF; j_gene: TRBJ2-7; d_gene: TRBD2; abundance: NA; v_gene: TRBV4-1